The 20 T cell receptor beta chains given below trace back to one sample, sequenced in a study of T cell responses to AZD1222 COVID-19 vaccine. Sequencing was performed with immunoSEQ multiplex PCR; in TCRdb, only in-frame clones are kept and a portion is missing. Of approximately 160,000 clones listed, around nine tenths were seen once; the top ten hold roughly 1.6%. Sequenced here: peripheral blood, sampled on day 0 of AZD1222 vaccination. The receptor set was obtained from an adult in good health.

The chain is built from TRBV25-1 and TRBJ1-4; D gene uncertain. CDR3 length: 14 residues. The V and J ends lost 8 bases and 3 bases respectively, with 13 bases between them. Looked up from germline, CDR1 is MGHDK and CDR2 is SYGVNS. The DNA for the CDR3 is TGTGCCAGCTCCCCTATGGGATCTAATGAAAAACTGTTTTTT. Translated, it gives CASSPMGSNEKLFF.

CDR3 DNA: TGCGCCAGCAGCCCTGGGACAGGGGGCCAAGAGACCCAGTACTTC. Its protein is CASSPGTGGQETQYF. The chain combines TRBV5-1 with TRBJ2-5; TRBD1 aligns across 11 bases. V shed 4 bases and J 1 base; nucleotides not matched to a gene: 3. The CDR3 is made up of 15 amino acids. CDR1 is SGHRS, CDR2 YFSETQ, per germline.

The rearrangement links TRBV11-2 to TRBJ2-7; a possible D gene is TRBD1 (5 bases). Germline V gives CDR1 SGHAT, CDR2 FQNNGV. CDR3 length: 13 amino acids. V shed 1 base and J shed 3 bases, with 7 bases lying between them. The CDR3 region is CASSLGRDYEQYF. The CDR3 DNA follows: TGTGCCAGCAGCTTAGGCAGGGACTACGAGCAGTACTTC.

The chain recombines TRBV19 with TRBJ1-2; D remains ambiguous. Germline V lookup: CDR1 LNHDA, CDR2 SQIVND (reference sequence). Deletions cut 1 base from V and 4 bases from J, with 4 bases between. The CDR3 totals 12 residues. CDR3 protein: CASSIALYGYTF. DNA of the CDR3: TGTGCCAGTAGTATAGCCCTCTATGGCTACACCTTC.

The CDR3 nucleotides are TGTGCCAGCAGCCCCGGCGGGGGGGAAACCTACGAGCAGTACTTC. It yields the protein CASSPGGGETYEQYF. The chain joins TRBV11-2 to TRBJ2-7; TRBD2 matches 9 bases. Trimming cost V 5 bases and J 2 bases; bases outside gene matches: 7. The CDR3 length is 15 residues. From germline, CDR1 is SGHAT and CDR2 FQNNGV. The full variable domain, rest sourced from reference TRBV11-2 and TRBJ2-7, is EAGVAQSPRYKIIEKRQSVAFWCNPISGHATLYWYQQILGQGPKLLIQFQNNGVVDDSQLPKDRFSAERLKGVDSTLKIQPAKLEDSAVYLCASSPGGGETYEQYFGPGTRLTVT.

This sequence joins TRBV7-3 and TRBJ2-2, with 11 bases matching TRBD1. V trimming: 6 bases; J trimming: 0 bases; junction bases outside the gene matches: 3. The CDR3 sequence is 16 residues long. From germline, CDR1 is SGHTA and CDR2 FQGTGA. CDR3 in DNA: TGTGCCAGCAGGTGGGACAGGGGGGCGAACACCGGGGAGCTGTTTTTT. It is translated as CASRWDRGANTGELFF.

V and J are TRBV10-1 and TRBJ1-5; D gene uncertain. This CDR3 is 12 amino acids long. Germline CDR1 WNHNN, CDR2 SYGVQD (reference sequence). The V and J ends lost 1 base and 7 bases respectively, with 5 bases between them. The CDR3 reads CASSEYGQPQHF. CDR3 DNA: TGCGCCAGCAGTGAGTATGGGCAGCCCCAGCATTTT.

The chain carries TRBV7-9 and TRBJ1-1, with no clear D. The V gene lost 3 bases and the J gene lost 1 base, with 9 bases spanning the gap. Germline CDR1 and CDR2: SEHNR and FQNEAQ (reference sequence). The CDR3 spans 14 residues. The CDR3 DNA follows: TGTGCCAGCAGCTTTAAAGGGAGGAACACTGAAGCTTTCTTT. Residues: CASSFKGRNTEAFF.

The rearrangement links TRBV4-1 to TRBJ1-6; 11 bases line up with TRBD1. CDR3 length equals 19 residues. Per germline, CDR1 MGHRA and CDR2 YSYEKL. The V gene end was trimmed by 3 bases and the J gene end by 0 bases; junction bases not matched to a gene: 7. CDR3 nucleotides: TGCGCCAGCAGCCAGCCGGGACAGGGGGTTCCCTCCTATAATTCACCCCTCCACTTT. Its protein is CASSQPGQGVPSYNSPLHF.

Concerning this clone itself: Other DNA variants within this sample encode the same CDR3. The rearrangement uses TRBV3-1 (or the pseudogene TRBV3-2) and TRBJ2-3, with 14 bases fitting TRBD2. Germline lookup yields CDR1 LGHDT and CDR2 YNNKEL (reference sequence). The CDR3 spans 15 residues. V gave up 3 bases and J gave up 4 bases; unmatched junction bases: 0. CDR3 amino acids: CASSQGLAGADTQYF. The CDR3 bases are TGTGCCAGCAGCCAGGGACTAGCGGGGGCAGATACGCAGTATTTT.

This CDR3 is CASRASGGQETQYF. Written as DNA, the CDR3 is TGTGCCAGCAGAGCTAGCGGGGGCCAAGAGACCCAGTACTTC. The chain combines TRBV6-5 with TRBJ2-5, with 10 bases lining up with TRBD2. Germline V gene lookup returns CDR1 MNHEY and CDR2 SVGAGI. The length of the CDR3 is 14 residues. V shed 6 bases, J shed 1 base, and the junction held 2 bases outside the gene matches.

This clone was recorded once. This CDR3 reads CASSYGGTSTGELFF. The CDR3 nucleotides are TGTGCCAGCAGTTACGGGGGGACGAGCACCGGGGAGCTGTTTTTT. The chain employs TRBV6-5 and TRBJ2-2, with TRBD2 as a possible D gene (6 bases). Trimming pared 2 bases from V and 4 bases from J, leaving 11 bases between. Germline CDR1 is MNHEY and CDR2 is SVGAGI. The CDR3 covers 15 residues.

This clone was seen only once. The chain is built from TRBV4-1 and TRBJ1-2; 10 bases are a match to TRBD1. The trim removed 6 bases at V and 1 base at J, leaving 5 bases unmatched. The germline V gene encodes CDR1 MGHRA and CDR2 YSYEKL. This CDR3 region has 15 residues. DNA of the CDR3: TGCGCCAGCAGGGGGACAGGGGTTGATAACTATGGCTACACCTTC. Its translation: CASRGTGVDNYGYTF.

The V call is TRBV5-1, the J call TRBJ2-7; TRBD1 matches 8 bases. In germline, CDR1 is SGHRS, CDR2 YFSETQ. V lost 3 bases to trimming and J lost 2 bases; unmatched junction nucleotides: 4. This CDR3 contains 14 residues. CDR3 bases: TGCGCCAGCAGCTCCGGGACAGGAGCCTACGAGCAGTACTTC. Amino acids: CASSSGTGAYEQYF.

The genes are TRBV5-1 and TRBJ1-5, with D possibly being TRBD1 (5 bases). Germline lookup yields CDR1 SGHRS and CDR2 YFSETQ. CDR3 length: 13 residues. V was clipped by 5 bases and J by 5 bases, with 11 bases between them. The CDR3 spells CASRIQVDQPQHF. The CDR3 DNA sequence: TGCGCCAGCAGGATACAGGTTGATCAGCCCCAGCATTTT. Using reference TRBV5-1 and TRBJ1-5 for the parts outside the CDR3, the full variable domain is KAGVTQTPRYLIKTRGQQVTLSCSPISGHRSVSWYQQTPGQGLQFLFEYFSETQRNKGNFPGRFSGRQFSNSRSEMNVSTLELGDSALYLCASRIQVDQPQHFGDGTRLSIL.

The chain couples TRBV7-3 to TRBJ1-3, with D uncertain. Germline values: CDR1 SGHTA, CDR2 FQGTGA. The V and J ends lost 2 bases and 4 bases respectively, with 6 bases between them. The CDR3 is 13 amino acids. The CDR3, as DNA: TGTGCCAGCAGCTTAGGTCCGGGAAACACCATATATTTT. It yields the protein CASSLGPGNTIYF.

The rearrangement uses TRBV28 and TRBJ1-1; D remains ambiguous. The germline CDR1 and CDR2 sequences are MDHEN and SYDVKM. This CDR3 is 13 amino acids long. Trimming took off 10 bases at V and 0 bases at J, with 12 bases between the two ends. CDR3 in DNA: TGTGCCACCTCAGCGAACCTGAACACTGAAGCTTTCTTT. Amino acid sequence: CATSANLNTEAFF.

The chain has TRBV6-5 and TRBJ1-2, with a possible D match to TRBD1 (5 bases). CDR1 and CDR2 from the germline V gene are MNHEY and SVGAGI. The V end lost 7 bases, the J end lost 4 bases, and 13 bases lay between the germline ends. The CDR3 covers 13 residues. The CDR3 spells CASTLPDSYGYTF. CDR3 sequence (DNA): TGTGCCAGCACCCTCCCCGACAGCTATGGCTACACCTTC.

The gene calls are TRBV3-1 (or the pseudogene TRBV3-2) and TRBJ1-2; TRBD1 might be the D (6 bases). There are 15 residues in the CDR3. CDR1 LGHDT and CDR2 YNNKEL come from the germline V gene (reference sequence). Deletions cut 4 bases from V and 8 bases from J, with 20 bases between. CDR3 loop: CASSRDPNRESGYTF. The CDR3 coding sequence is TGTGCCAGCAGCCGGGACCCTAACAGGGAGTCAGGCTACACCTTC.

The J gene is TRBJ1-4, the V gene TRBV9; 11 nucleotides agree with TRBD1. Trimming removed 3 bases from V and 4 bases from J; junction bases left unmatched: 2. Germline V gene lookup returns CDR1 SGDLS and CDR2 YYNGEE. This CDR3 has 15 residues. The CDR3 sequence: CASSAGQGDNEKLFF. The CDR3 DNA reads TGTGCCAGCAGCGCGGGACAGGGGGATAATGAAAAACTGTTTTTT.